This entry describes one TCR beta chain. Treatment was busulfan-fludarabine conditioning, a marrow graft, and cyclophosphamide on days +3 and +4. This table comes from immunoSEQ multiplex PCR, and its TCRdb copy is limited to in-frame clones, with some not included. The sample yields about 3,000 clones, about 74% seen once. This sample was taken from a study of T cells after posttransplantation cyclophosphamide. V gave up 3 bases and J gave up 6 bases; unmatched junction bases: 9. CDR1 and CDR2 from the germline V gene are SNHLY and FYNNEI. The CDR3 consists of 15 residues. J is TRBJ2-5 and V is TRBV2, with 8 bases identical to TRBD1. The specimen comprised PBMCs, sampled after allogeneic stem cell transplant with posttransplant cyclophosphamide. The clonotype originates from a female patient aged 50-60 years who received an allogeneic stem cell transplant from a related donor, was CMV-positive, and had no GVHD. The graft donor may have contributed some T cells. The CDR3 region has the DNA TGTGCCAGCAGTGAGCGGGCAGGGGGCGATAAGACCCAGTACTTC. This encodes CASSERAGGDKTQYF.